A single sample is the source of the 2 T cell receptor beta chains below, sequenced in a study of spatial heterogeneity in lung cancer. Sample time point: sample taken at primary tumor resection. Whole RNA, isolated from tumor, nontumor lung or frozen PBMC, was sequenced without prior sorting. TCRdb itself ran the 5' RACE reads through MiXCR, one entry per CDR3 protein. The sample holds several thousand distinct CDR3 sequences, around 22% seen once. The material sequenced was PBMCs, taken at surgery. The receptors here all came from a female donor with early-stage non-small cell lung cancer.

For this clonotype: A library made for alpha chains picked up this beta chain off target, so its size means little. The V gene is TRBV3-2, the J gene TRBJ2-1; the table gives TRBD2 as D, unverified against the DNA. TRBV3-2 is given as a pseudogene. CDR3 length: 15 residues. The CDR3 nucleotides read TGTGCCAGCAGCCCCGGGACTAGCGCGTACAATGAGCAGTTCTTC. Encoded protein: CASSPGTSAYNEQFF.

About this clonotype: The library was designed around alpha chains, so this beta chain is a stray read whose abundance carries little weight. The chain uses TRBV7-3 and TRBJ2-1; 8 nucleotides agree with TRBD2. Trimming removed 4 bases from V and 6 bases from J; junction bases left unmatched: 11. Germline lookup yields CDR1 SGHTA and CDR2 FQGTGA. The CDR3 totals 16 residues. For the CDR3, the DNA is TGTGCCAGCAGCTACTCGCTCGCTAGCGGGCTCAATGAGCAGTTCTTC. This translates into CASSYSLASGLNEQFF. Full variable domain (rest looked up from reference TRBV7-3 and TRBJ2-1): GAGVSQTPSNKVTEKGKYVELRCDPISGHTALYWYRQSLGQGPEFLIYFQGTGAADDSGLPNDRFFAVRPEGSVSTLKIQRTERGDSAVYLCASSYSLASGLNEQFFGPGTRLTVL.